This T cell receptor (beta chain) was captured by sequencing in a study of blood T cell repertoires in COVID-19. About the research overall: The United States, Italy and Spain provided the acute and convalescent COVID-19 samples. T cells, B-cell-depleted T cells, or PBMCs provided the cDNA or gDNA that served as material.

Per the original methods: Reference gene primer amplification gave nucleated cell count estimates. Libraries were prepared by immunoSEQ multiplex PCR; TCRdb keeps only in-frame clonotypes and omits some of them. That table is the source of V, J and clone size, and D and trimming were worked out from the DNA. The repertoire holds 140,000 to 150,000 clones, with about 87% as singletons. The CDR3 loop spans 11 amino acids. V lost 5 bases and J 8 bases, leaving 6 bases between the germline ends. CDR1 is SEHNR, CDR2 FQNEAQ, per germline (reference sequence). The chain carries TRBV7-9 and TRBJ1-4; D not resolved. Sequences were obtained from peripheral blood. The sequence was collected from a human donor in a cohort sampled during active COVID-19. The DNA of the CDR3 is TGTGCCAGCAGCCCCTCCGAAAAACTGTTTTTT. It codes for CASSPSEKLFF.